These 18 T cell receptor beta chains came from one sample sequenced in a study of T cells in Graves' hyperthyroidism and ophthalmopathy. Amplification of TCR beta CDR3 regions was performed using RNA transcripts as template. HTBI primers drove first-round RT-PCR of the TCR CDR3. One entry per CDR3 protein results from TCRdb running MiXCR on the multiplex PCR reads. The sample holds some 560,000 distinct CDR3 sequences, roughly 15% seen once. What was sequenced was blood. These receptors were obtained from a woman between 35 and 50 years old with Graves' hyperthyroidism.

This chain connects TRBV20-1 to TRBJ1-4, with TRBD1 identical over 7 bases. Per the germline V gene, CDR1 is DFQATT and CDR2 is SNEGSKA (reference sequence). The V gene end was trimmed by 3 bases and the J gene end by 5 bases; junction bases not matched to a gene: 6. The CDR3 sequence is 14 residues long. The CDR3: CSARTTGLNEKLFF. CDR3 DNA: TGCAGTGCTAGGACGACAGGGTTAAATGAAAAACTGTTTTTT.

This clonotype was seen repeatedly, ten times or more. The gene calls are TRBV28 and TRBJ1-5; D is possibly TRBD1 (5 bases). CDR3 length: 15 amino acids. V lost 2 bases and J 8 bases, leaving 16 bases between the germline ends. Germline CDR1 MDHEN, CDR2 SYDVKM. CDR3 in amino acids: CASSLNHQGRKPQHF. CDR3 in DNA: TGTGCCAGCAGTTTAAATCATCAGGGTAGAAAGCCCCAGCATTTT.

The rearrangement joins TRBV12-3 or TRBV12-4 to TRBJ2-3; 12 bases agree with TRBD2. Losses at the gene ends were 2 bases for V and 5 bases for J; bases not matched to a gene: 8. The CDR3 consists of 17 residues. CDR3 protein: CASSLRSSGRVGDTQYF. Written as DNA, the CDR3 is TGTGCCAGCAGTTTAAGGTCTAGCGGGAGGGTTGGAGATACGCAGTATTTT.

The V and J genes are TRBV6-1 and TRBJ2-7, with TRBD2 identical over 10 bases. The CDR3 has 15 amino acids. CDR1 is MNHNS, CDR2 SASEGT, per germline. Trimming at V came to 5 bases and at J to 7 bases, leaving 11 bases not matched to a gene. The CDR3 reads CASSLTSGTGVEQYF. The CDR3 bases are TGTGCCAGCAGTCTCACTAGCGGGACCGGGGTTGAGCAGTACTTC.

This clonotype was recorded at least ten times. V and J are TRBV12-3 or TRBV12-4 and TRBJ1-1, with TRBD1 matching over 7 bases. The CDR3 loop spans 16 amino acids. V was pared by 6 bases and J by 0 bases, with 10 bases of the junction left unmatched. The CDR3 protein is CASRPGQAGLNTEAFF. In nucleotides, the CDR3 is TGTGCCAGCAGACCTGGACAGGCCGGACTGAACACTGAAGCTTTCTTT.

This clonotype was observed at least ten times. The chain uses TRBV7-3 and TRBJ2-1; 9 bases are a match to TRBD1. The CDR3 loop spans 16 amino acids. CDR1 is SGHTA, CDR2 FQGTGA, per germline. With V trimmed by 5 bases and J by 9 bases, 14 bases remained unmatched. The CDR3 region has the DNA TGTGCCAGCAGCCCAGCTCCGGGACAGGGTTTCAGTGAGCAGTTCTTC. This sequence encodes CASSPAPGQGFSEQFF.

This clonotype has a handful of counts. The chain links TRBV5-1 to TRBJ2-1; D call uncertain. V was trimmed by 1 base and J by 0 bases, leaving 11 bases between them. Germline V gene lookup returns CDR1 SGHRS and CDR2 YFSETQ. The CDR3 has 16 amino acids. CDR3 bases: TGCGCCAGCAGCTTGAATGGCAAGAGCTCCTACAATGAGCAGTTCTTC. Translation gives CASSLNGKSSYNEQFF. The full variable domain, in which reference TRBV5-1 and TRBJ2-1 provide the parts outside the CDR3, is KAGVTQTPRYLIKTRGQQVTLSCSPISGHRSVSWYQQTPGQGLQFLFEYFSETQRNKGNFPGRFSGRQFSNSRSEMNVSTLELGDSALYLCASSLNGKSSYNEQFFGPGTRLTVL.

This chain links TRBV28 with TRBJ1-5, with 8 positions matching TRBD1. V gave up 5 bases and J gave up 0 bases; unmatched junction bases: 9. The CDR3 loop spans 17 amino acids. The germline V gene encodes CDR1 MDHEN and CDR2 SYDVKM. CDR3 in DNA: TGTGCCAGCAGTCTCCCTCAGACAGGGGATAGCAATCAGCCCCAGCATTTT. It is translated as CASSLPQTGDSNQPQHF.

This clonotype has only a few counts. The chain links TRBV7-2 to TRBJ2-3, with 9 bases lining up with TRBD1. The CDR3 length is 16 residues. Germline values: CDR1 SGHTA, CDR2 FQGNSA. Trimming took 2 bases from V and 2 from J; bases not matched to a gene: 5. CDR3 sequence: CASSLTGQGHTDTQYF. CDR3 bases: TGTGCCAGCAGCTTAACGGGACAGGGTCACACAGATACGCAGTATTTT.

This clonotype turned up a few times. The chain links TRBV5-4 to TRBJ2-7, with a weak D call TRBD2 (6 bases). Trimming removed 5 bases at V and 1 base at J, with 16 bases between. The germline V gene encodes CDR1 SGHNT and CDR2 YYREEE (reference sequence). The CDR3 has 15 residues. The CDR3 coding sequence is TGTGCCAGCAGTTCTATAGCGGAGCGGTCCTACGAGCAGTACTTC. Its protein is CASSSIAERSYEQYF.

The V and J genes are TRBV20-1 and TRBJ2-1, with TRBD1 as a possible D gene (6 bases). The CDR3 covers 12 residues. The germline gives CDR1 DFQATT, CDR2 SNEGSKA (reference sequence). Trimming cost V 0 bases and J 9 bases, with 9 bases left between them. CDR3 coding DNA: TGCAGTGCTAGAGATCAAGGGGGTGAGCAGTTCTTC. This sequence encodes CSARDQGGEQFF.

This clonotype was counted at least ten times. This sequence joins TRBV9 and TRBJ2-7; 9 nucleotides match TRBD1. The ends lost 4 bases at V and 2 bases at J; junction bases unmatched: 7. The CDR3 runs 15 residues. The germline CDR1 and CDR2 sequences are SGDLS and YYNGEE. In DNA form, the CDR3 reads TGTGCCAGCAGCCCGGGACAGGGCTCAACCTACGAGCAGTACTTC. It translates to CASSPGQGSTYEQYF.

This chain joins TRBV29-1 and TRBJ1-1, with D tentatively TRBD1 (6 bases). This CDR3 is 12 amino acids long. The germline gives CDR1 SQVTM, CDR2 ANQGSEA. Trimming removed 6 bases at V and 7 bases at J, with 15 bases between. CDR3 nucleotides: TGCAGCGTCCCGGGACAAGCGGTTGAAGCTTTCTTT. Encoded protein: CSVPGQAVEAFF.

Note on this clonotype: The CDR3 does not close with the conserved phenylalanine or tryptophan, likely indicating a read error. The rearrangement links TRBV19 to TRBJ1-2; 9 bases are shared with TRBD1. Germline-derived CDR1 and CDR2 are LNHDA and SQIVND (reference sequence). The CDR3 length is 15 residues. V lost 5 bases, J lost 6 bases, and 10 bases stayed unmatched. The CDR3 loop is CASSRTQDRGHGYTL. The CDR3 bases are TGTGCCAGTAGTCGAACTCAGGACAGGGGTCATGGCTACACCCTC.

This clonotype was detected many times. The rearrangement uses TRBV20-1 and TRBJ2-7, with D perhaps TRBD1 or TRBD2 (5 bases each). Trimming cost V 2 bases and J 0 bases, with 26 bases left between them. CDR1 DFQATT and CDR2 SNEGSKA come from the germline V gene (reference sequence). CDR3 length: 19 amino acids. The CDR3 here is CSARPHGTAGVRGSYEQYF. CDR3 in DNA: TGCAGTGCTAGACCCCACGGGACGGCCGGAGTTCGGGGCTCCTACGAGCAGTACTTC.

This clonotype has a single count. The DNA for the CDR3 is TGCGCCAGCAGCTTTTCCGGGACAAGCAATGAGCAGTTCTTC. Translating gives CASSFSGTSNEQFF. This chain connects TRBV5-1 to TRBJ2-1, with D possibly TRBD1 on 6 matching bases. The CDR3 is 14 residues long. The germline V and J ends were trimmed by 2 bases and 6 bases, with 12 bases remaining between them. Germline V gene sequence: CDR1 SGHRS, CDR2 YFSETQ.

This clonotype was seen ten or more times. The chain links TRBV12-5 to TRBJ2-2, with 10 bases matching TRBD2. CDR1 LGHNT and CDR2 FRNRAP come from the germline V gene. CDR3 size: 17 residues. The trim removed 3 bases at V and 6 bases at J, leaving 10 bases unmatched. The DNA for the CDR3 is TGTGCTAGTGGTTTAGCGGGAGGGCCCCCGAAAGCCGGGGAGCTGTTTTTT. This codes for CASGLAGGPPKAGELFF.

This clonotype showed up many times. The chain is built from TRBV11-1 and TRBJ2-5; D gene uncertain. The CDR3 has 13 residues. The germline V and J ends were trimmed by 1 base and 5 bases, with 8 bases remaining between them. Per germline, CDR1 SGHAT and CDR2 FQDESV (reference sequence). Here the CDR3 DNA reads TGTGCCAGCAGCTTAGGGGATGGGGAGACCCAGTACTTC. Translated, it gives CASSLGDGETQYF.